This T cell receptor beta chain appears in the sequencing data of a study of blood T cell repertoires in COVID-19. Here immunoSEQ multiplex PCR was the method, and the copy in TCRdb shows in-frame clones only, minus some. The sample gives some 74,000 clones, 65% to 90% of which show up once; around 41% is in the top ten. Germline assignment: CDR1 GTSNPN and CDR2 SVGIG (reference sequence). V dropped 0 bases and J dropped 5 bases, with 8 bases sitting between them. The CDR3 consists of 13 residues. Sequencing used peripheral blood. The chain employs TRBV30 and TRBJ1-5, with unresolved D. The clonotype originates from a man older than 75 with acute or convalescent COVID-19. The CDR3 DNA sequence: TGTGCCTGGAGTGTACGAGGCGATCAGCCCCAGCATTTT. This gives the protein CAWSVRGDQPQHF.